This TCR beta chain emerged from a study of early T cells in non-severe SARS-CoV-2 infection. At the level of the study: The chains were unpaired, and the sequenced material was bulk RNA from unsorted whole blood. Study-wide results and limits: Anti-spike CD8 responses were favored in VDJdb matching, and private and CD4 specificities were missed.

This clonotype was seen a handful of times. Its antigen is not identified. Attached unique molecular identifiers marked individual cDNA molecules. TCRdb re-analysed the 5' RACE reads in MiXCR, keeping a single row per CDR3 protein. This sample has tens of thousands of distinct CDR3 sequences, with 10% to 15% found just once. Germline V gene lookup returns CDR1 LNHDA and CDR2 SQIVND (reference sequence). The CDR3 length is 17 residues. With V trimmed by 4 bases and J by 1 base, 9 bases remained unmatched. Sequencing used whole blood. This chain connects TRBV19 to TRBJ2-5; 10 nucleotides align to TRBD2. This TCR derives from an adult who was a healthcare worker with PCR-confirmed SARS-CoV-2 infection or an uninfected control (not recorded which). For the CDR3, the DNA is TGTGCCAGTAGTAACTGGGGAACTAGCGGGATCCAAGAGACCCAGTACTTC. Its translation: CASSNWGTSGIQETQYF. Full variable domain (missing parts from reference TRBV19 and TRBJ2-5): DGGITQSPKYLFRKEGQNVTLSCEQNLNHDAMYWYRQDPGQGLRLIYYSQIVNDFQKGDIAEGYSVSREKKESFPLTVTSAQKNPTAFYLCASSNWGTSGIQETQYFGPGTRLLVL.